Reported below is one T cell receptor beta chain. What it binds is not known. Unique molecular identifiers were present on the cDNA, which also gained a universal primer site by template switching. TCRdb used MiXCR to reprocess the 5' RACE reads, holding one entry per CDR3 protein. The table shows around 670,000 distinct CDR3 sequences, with roughly 6% occurring only once. This record comes from a study of identical twins. Whole-study findings and limits: The models gave estimates that fell short of the out-of-frame TCR alpha sharing seen in monozygotic twins.

This TCR was recovered from a man in his late teens or twenties in good health. Sequencing used naive T cells sorted from blood.

DNA for the CDR3: TGCAGTGCTTGTTTGTCCGGGACAGGGACTACAAAGCCCCAGCATTTT. It yields the protein CSACLSGTGTTKPQHF. V usage is TRBV20-1 and J usage is TRBJ1-5, with 9 bases identical to TRBD1. The CDR3 loop spans 16 amino acids. Germline-derived CDR1 and CDR2 are DFQATT and SNEGSKA (reference sequence). Trimming took 5 bases from V and 8 from J; bases not matched to a gene: 16.